These T cell receptor beta chains were read from a single sample in a study of T cells in Graves' hyperthyroidism and ophthalmopathy. TCRdb fed the multiplex PCR reads into MiXCR, producing one record per CDR3 protein. The table shows 500,000 to 600,000 distinct CDR3 sequences, with about 20% occurring only once. The sample taken for sequencing was blood. These receptors all stem from a man aged 35-49 years with Graves' ophthalmopathy. Both conserved end residues are part of each CDR3. A D gene is named only where the DNA matches it firmly. Size values are once, few and many counts, or a class for expanded clones, and some rows have none.

clone_size,d_call,v_call,j_call,cdr3_aa,cdr3_nt
many,TRBD2,TRBV12-3/TRBV12-4,TRBJ2-1,CASSTGTSVYNEQFF,TGTGCCAGCAGTACCGGGACTAGTGTTTACAATGAGCAGTTCTTC
-,-,TRBV7-9,TRBJ1-1,CASSLAGREAFF,TGTGCCAGCAGCCTAGCGGGGCGGGAAGCTTTCTTT
many,-,TRBV7-9,TRBJ2-1,CASSGDLWGYNEQFF,TGTGCCAGCAGCGGGGATCTATGGGGATACAATGAGCAGTTCTTC
many,TRBD2,TRBV2,TRBJ2-3,CASRISGGADTQYF,TGTGCCAGCAGAATTAGCGGGGGTGCAGATACGCAGTATTTT
many,-,TRBV7-2,TRBJ2-7,CASSLWGPSYEQYF,TGTGCCAGCAGCTTATGGGGGCCCTCCTACGAGCAGTACTTC
many,-,TRBV20-1,TRBJ1-5,CSARRRDQPQHF,TGCAGTGCTCGTCGACGGGATCAGCCCCAGCATTTT
-,TRBD1,TRBV27,TRBJ2-2,CASSPWTGFGELFF,TGTGCCAGCAGTCCCTGGACAGGGTTCGGGGAGCTGTTTTTT
few,-,TRBV7-6,TRBJ2-7,CASSPRAGEQYF,TGTGCCAGCAGCCCCAGAGCGGGCGAGCAGTACTTC
few,-,TRBV15,TRBJ2-5,CATSRDQGSLRTQYF,TGTGCCACCAGCAGAGATCAGGGCAGTCTACGGACCCAGTACTTC
-,TRBD1,TRBV5-1,TRBJ2-7,CASSWGTGRYEQYF,TGCGCCAGCAGCTGGGGGACAGGGAGGTACGAGCAGTACTTC
-,-,TRBV7-3,TRBJ2-1,CASSRRGAEYNEQFF,TGTGCCAGCAGCCGACGGGGCGCCGAGTACAATGAGCAGTTCTTC
-,TRBD1,TRBV29-1,TRBJ1-2,CSVEDPFADRGHGYTF,TGCAGCGTTGAAGATCCCTTCGCGGACAGGGGGCATGGCTACACCTTC
few,-,TRBV6-1,TRBJ2-6,CASNFDRRNSGANVLTF,TGTGCCAGCAACTTCGACAGGCGAAACTCTGGGGCCAACGTCCTGACTTTC
few,-,TRBV20-1,TRBJ2-3,CSAGRDTDVTDTQYF,TGCAGCGCCGGCCGGGACACCGATGTCACAGATACGCAGTATTTT
few,-,TRBV7-9,TRBJ1-1,CASMVGPEAFF,TGTGCCAGCATGGTGGGGCCTGAAGCTTTCTTT
-,-,TRBV20-1,TRBJ2-1,CSAREGLGVEQFF,TGCAGTGCTAGGGAGGGGTTGGGAGTTGAGCAGTTCTTC
few,TRBD2,TRBV5-1,TRBJ2-1,CASSLATRVSGGPLGIEQFF,TGCGCCAGCAGCTTGGCGACCCGAGTCTCGGGGGGGCCGTTAGGAATTGAGCAGTTCTTC
few,TRBD2,TRBV4-3,TRBJ2-1,CASSQDGASGSAYNEQFF,TGCGCCAGCAGCCAAGATGGGGCTAGCGGGAGTGCTTACAATGAGCAGTTCTTC
-,TRBD1,TRBV28,TRBJ2-1,CASTIDRGHGSEQFF,TGTGCCAGCACCATTGACAGGGGGCATGGGAGTGAGCAGTTCTTC
-,TRBD1,TRBV7-2,TRBJ1-2,CASSLAGQVYGYTF,TGTGCCAGCAGCTTAGCGGGACAGGTCTATGGCTACACCTTC
-,TRBD2,TRBV9,TRBJ2-1,CASSVSTSGGPLNEQFF,TGTGCCAGCAGCGTATCGACTAGCGGGGGCCCTCTTAATGAGCAGTTCTTC
few,TRBD1,TRBV6-1,TRBJ1-3,CASQGGGLSSGNTIYF,TGTGCCAGCCAGGGGGGAGGGCTGAGCTCTGGAAACACCATATATTTT
-,TRBD2,TRBV7-3,TRBJ2-1,CASSLGPTSGGNNEQFF,TGTGCCAGCAGCTTGGGGCCGACTAGCGGGGGGAACAATGAGCAGTTCTTC
many,-,TRBV20-1,TRBJ2-5,CSASGVEETQYF,TGCAGTGCTAGTGGGGTGGAGGAGACCCAGTACTTC
many,TRBD2,TRBV6-1,TRBJ2-7,CASSSTLAGEDEQYF,TGTGCCAGCAGTTCAACACTAGCGGGGGAAGACGAGCAGTACTTC
few,-,TRBV7-9,TRBJ2-7,CASSLGLDEQYF,TGTGCCAGCAGCTTAGGCCTCGACGAGCAGTACTTC
-,TRBD2,TRBV9,TRBJ2-1,CASSETSGRNEQFF,TGTGCCAGCAGCGAGACTAGCGGGAGGAATGAGCAGTTCTTC
few,-,TRBV6-1,TRBJ1-2,CASHKKSYGYTF,TGTGCCAGCCACAAGAAATCCTATGGCTACACCTTC
few,-,TRBV19,TRBJ2-3,CASSIDGLAWDTQYF,TGTGCCAGTAGTATAGATGGGCTAGCGTGGGATACGCAGTATTTT
many,-,TRBV30,TRBJ1-1,CAWSVWSGRGGSTEAFF,TGTGCCTGGAGTGTCTGGAGTGGGAGGGGAGGGAGCACTGAAGCTTTCTTT
many,-,TRBV20-1,TRBJ2-1,CSARDRPYSDEQFF,TGCAGTGCTCGCGACCGACCCTACAGCGATGAGCAGTTCTTC
-,-,TRBV4-3,TRBJ2-7,CASSQDDFRGYEQYF,-
-,-,TRBV20-1,TRBJ2-7,CSARDASVSSYEQYF,TGCAGTGCTAGAGATGCCAGCGTTAGCTCCTACGAGCAGTACTTC
few,-,TRBV12-3/TRBV12-4,TRBJ1-1,CASSLGWDNMNTEAFF,TGTGCCAGCAGTTTAGGGTGGGATAACATGAACACTGAAGCTTTCTTT
-,TRBD2,TRBV19,TRBJ2-3,CASAPIAGGPIRPDTQYF,TGTGCCAGTGCTCCAATAGCGGGGGGGCCCATACGTCCCGATACGCAGTATTTT
-,TRBD2,TRBV27,TRBJ2-1,CASSSGGARDEQFF,TGTGCCAGCAGTAGCGGGGGGGCCAGGGATGAGCAGTTCTTC
many,TRBD2,TRBV28,TRBJ2-1,CASSPGASGYMGQFF,TGTGCCAGCAGCCCAGGGGCTAGCGGGTACATGGGGCAGTTCTTC
few,-,TRBV29-1,TRBJ2-7,CSAPGRGSSYEQYF,TGCAGCGCCCCGGGGAGGGGGTCGTCCTACGAGCAGTACTTC
-,TRBD1,TRBV30,TRBJ2-4,CAWNGPTGTGIQYF,TGTGCCTGGAATGGTCCGACAGGGACAGGCATTCAGTACTTC
-,TRBD1,TRBV9,TRBJ1-2,CASSPRDSHNYGYTF,TGTGCCAGCAGCCCCCGGGACAGCCACAACTATGGCTACACCTTC
-,TRBD1,TRBV12-3/TRBV12-4,TRBJ1-1,CASSAQGIEAFF,TGTGCCAGCAGTGCACAGGGGATTGAAGCTTTCTTT
-,-,TRBV2,TRBJ2-7,CASSESRGMRGEQYF,TGTGCCAGCAGTGAAAGCAGAGGTATGAGGGGCGAGCAGTACTTC